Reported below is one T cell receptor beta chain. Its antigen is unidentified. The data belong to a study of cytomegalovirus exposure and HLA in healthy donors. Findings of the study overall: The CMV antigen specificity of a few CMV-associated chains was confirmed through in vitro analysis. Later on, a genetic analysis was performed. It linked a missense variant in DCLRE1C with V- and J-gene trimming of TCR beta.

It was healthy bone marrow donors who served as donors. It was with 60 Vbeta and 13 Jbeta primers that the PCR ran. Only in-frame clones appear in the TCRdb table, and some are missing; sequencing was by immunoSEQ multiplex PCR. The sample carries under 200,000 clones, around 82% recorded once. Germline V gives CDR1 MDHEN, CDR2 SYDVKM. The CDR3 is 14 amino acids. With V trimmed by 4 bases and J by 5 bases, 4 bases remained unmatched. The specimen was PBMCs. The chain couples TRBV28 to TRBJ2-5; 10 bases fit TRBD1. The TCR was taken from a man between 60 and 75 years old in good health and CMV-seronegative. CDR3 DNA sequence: TGTGCCAGCAGTTCCCCGGGACAGGGGGAGACCCAGTACTTC. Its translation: CASSSPGQGETQYF.